The 10 T cell receptor beta chains below all came from one sample that was sequenced in a study of T cell responses to AZD1222 COVID-19 vaccine. Sequencing was performed with immunoSEQ multiplex PCR; in TCRdb, only in-frame clones are kept and a portion is missing. The profile covers roughly 120,000 clones, with 80% to 90% appearing a single time and 9% to 9.5% taken by the ten largest. The material was peripheral blood, obtained on day 0 of AZD1222 vaccination. These receptors came from an adult in good health.

This clone has only one observation. J is TRBJ2-7 and V is TRBV24-1; 7 bases line up with TRBD2. The germline V gene encodes CDR1 KGHDR and CDR2 SFDVKD. The CDR3 runs to 16 residues. The ends lost 4 bases at V and 7 bases at J; junction bases unmatched: 15. The CDR3 protein is CATSEATGGSSKEQYF. CDR3 DNA: TGTGCCACCAGTGAAGCAACGGGAGGTTCGAGTAAAGAGCAGTACTTC.

J is TRBJ2-1 and V is TRBV6-5, with 8 nucleotides matching TRBD2. This CDR3 has 16 residues. Germline V lookup: CDR1 MNHEY, CDR2 SVGAGI. The junction had 9 bases not matched to a gene; V was cut back by 2 bases and J by 6 bases. The CDR3 DNA sequence: TGTGCCAGCAGTTACCGCGGGGGGCCTAGAATCAATGAGCAGTTCTTC. Its protein product is CASSYRGGPRINEQFF.

The chain has TRBV7-8 and TRBJ1-5; 8 bases align to TRBD1. This CDR3 is 13 amino acids long. V gave up 4 bases and J gave up 6 bases; unmatched junction bases: 2. Germline V gene data show CDR1 as SGHVS and CDR2 as FQNEAQ. CDR3 in amino acids: CASSSGQGQPQHF. The CDR3 DNA follows: TGTGCCAGCAGCTCTGGACAGGGTCAGCCCCAGCATTTT.

The chain links TRBV27 to TRBJ2-7; tentatively, D is TRBD2 (5 bases). V dropped 5 bases and J dropped 0 bases, with 11 bases sitting between them. Germline assignment: CDR1 MNHEY and CDR2 SMNVEV (reference sequence). The CDR3 has 14 amino acids. This chain's CDR3 is CASSPTGSSYEQYF. CDR3 coding DNA: TGTGCCAGCAGTCCCACGGGGAGCTCCTACGAGCAGTACTTC.

The chain couples TRBV30 to TRBJ2-4; D is undetermined. Germline loops: CDR1 GTSNPN, CDR2 SVGIG (reference sequence). This CDR3 has 15 amino acids. V was shortened by 0 bases and J by 0 bases, with 9 bases between the two germline ends. The CDR3 DNA sequence: TGTGCCTGGAGTGTTCCTGGTTTAGCCAAAAACATTCAGTACTTC. Amino acids: CAWSVPGLAKNIQYF.

This clone was counted a few times. The chain is built from TRBV7-9 and TRBJ1-2; D ambiguous. Trimming pared 3 bases from V and 4 bases from J, leaving 3 bases between. The CDR3 sequence is 11 residues long. The germline CDR1 and CDR2 sequences are SEHNR and FQNEAQ (reference sequence). The CDR3 DNA is TGTGCCAGCAGCTTGAGCTATGGCTACACCTTC. It yields the protein CASSLSYGYTF.

This chain connects TRBV5-6 to TRBJ1-2; the D is unclear. This CDR3 comprises 15 residues. The germline V and J ends were trimmed by 0 bases and 4 bases, with 13 bases remaining between them. CDR1 and CDR2 (germline): SGHDT, YYEEEE. CDR3 protein: CASSLGGQAPYGYTF. The CDR3 coding sequence is TGTGCCAGCAGCTTGGGAGGGCAGGCACCCTATGGCTACACCTTC. The full variable domain, its missing parts supplied by reference TRBV5-6 and TRBJ1-2, is DAGVTQSPTHLIKTRGQQVTLRCSPKSGHDTVSWYQQALGQGPQFIFQYYEEEERQRGNFPDRFSGHQFPNYSSELNVNALLLGDSALYLCASSLGGQAPYGYTFGSGTRLTVV.

CDR3 nucleotide sequence: TGTGCCAGCAGCTCTAGCGGGGGGGTCTCCTACGAGCAGTACTTC. It codes for CASSSSGGVSYEQYF. This chain joins TRBV5-5 and TRBJ2-7; 12 nucleotides line up with TRBD2. V was pared by 3 bases and J by 0 bases, with 1 base of the junction left unmatched. Germline CDR1 SGHKS, CDR2 YYEKEE (reference sequence). The CDR3 length is 15 residues.

The CDR3 is CASSWGQGGNSPLHF. CDR3 nucleotides: TGTGCCAGCAGCTGGGGACAGGGAGGGAATTCACCCCTCCACTTT. The rearrangement uses TRBV5-6 and TRBJ1-6; 9 positions match TRBD1. The CDR3 is 15 amino acids. The ends lost 3 bases at V and 7 bases at J; junction bases unmatched: 5. Germline CDR1 reads SGHDT; CDR2 reads YYEEEE. The variable domain in full, with the rest retrieved from reference TRBV5-6 and TRBJ1-6, is DAGVTQSPTHLIKTRGQQVTLRCSPKSGHDTVSWYQQALGQGPQFIFQYYEEEERQRGNFPDRFSGHQFPNYSSELNVNALLLGDSALYLCASSWGQGGNSPLHFGNGTRLTVT.

The chain links TRBV30 to TRBJ1-1; D is uncertain. The V end was cut by 4 bases, the J end by 6 bases, with 9 bases between. This CDR3 is built from 11 residues. Germline V gene lookup returns CDR1 GTSNPN and CDR2 SVGIG (reference sequence). DNA of the CDR3: TGTGCCTGGACGGATCAGGCTGAAGCTTTCTTT. Translation gives CAWTDQAEAFF. Using reference TRBV30 and TRBJ1-1 for the parts outside the CDR3, the full variable domain is SQTIHQWPATLVQPVGSPLSLECTVEGTSNPNLYWYRQAAGRGLQLLFYSVGIGQISSEVPQNLSASRPQDRQFILSSKKLLLSDSGFYLCAWTDQAEAFFGQGTRLTVV.